This is a list of T cell receptor beta chains from one sample in a study of T cells in localized non-small cell lung cancer. Repertoires were generated with immunoSEQ multiplex PCR, while TCRdb's copy carries only in-frame clones and drops some. The table has roughly 17,000 clones, approximately 80% seen once. The sequencing here drew on peripheral blood, taken before any cancer treatment. Receptors originate from a female donor older than 55 with stage I lung adenocarcinoma. CDR3s include the opening cysteine and the closing phenylalanine or tryptophan.

>TRBJ1-2|TRBV4-3
CASSQDWGTPRVGYTF
>TRBJ1-1|TRBV6-5
CASSYTGRTEAFF
>TRBJ1-5|TRBV11-2
CASSLDSGNQPQHF
>TRBJ1-5|TRBV30
CAWSGTLNQPQHF
>TRBJ2-3|TRBV9
CASSVSGIYTDTQYF
>TRBJ2-5|TRBV6-6
CASSLVRGRQETQYF
>TRBJ2-3|TRBV9
CASSLTRGSTDTQYF
>TRBJ2-1|TRBV7-3
CASSLLAGVDNEQFF
>TRBJ1-1|TRBV4-1
CASSPRRGLDSEAFF
>TRBJ2-3|TRBV6-5
CASSYRYSSSTDTQYF
>TRBJ1-2|TRBV9
CASSVNDNYGYTF
>TRBJ1-2|TRBV4-3
CASSQDFGPYGYTF
>TRBJ2-7|TRBV6-6
CASSRQGSYEQYF
>TRBJ1-2|TRBV7-2
CASSLERGQNYGYTF
>TRBJ2-7|TRBV19
CASSQGISYEQYF
>TRBJ2-5|TRBV11-2
CASRFSGGAGETQYF
>TRBJ1-1|TRBV7-7
CASSPGILGGTEAFF
>TRBJ2-2|TRBV5-6
CASSLGGDGELFF
>TRBJ2-7|TRBV19
CASSTRQGISYEQYF
>TRBJ2-1|TRBV5-4
CASSSRDRGINNEQFF
>TRBJ2-1|TRBV27
CASTGTANSYNEQFF
>TRBJ1-2|TRBV10-3
CAISERGVGSPTNYGYTF